The 22 T cell receptor beta chains in this list originate from one sample, sequenced in a study of shared T cell receptors in the human thymus (dated by TCRdb to the early 2020s). The library was built by means of the immunoSEQ multiplex PCR assay. What TCRdb holds here is the immuneACCESS table cut down to in-frame rearrangements. Part of the clones is not present; checked against another copy, under half of the missing clones reflect an unresolved V gene, and the others are unexplained. Present in this sample are about 660,000 clones, 87% of which were seen just once. Of the sample, 0.0094% is held by the ten largest clones. These data also formed part of another study, on human thymus T cells.

The sample was thymocytes. These receptors originate from a boy under two years old with a congenital heart defect. Donor details come from another sample of the same person, matched by shared clones.

The CDR3: CASSRRHSSGDEQFF. The DNA of the CDR3 is TGTGCCAGCAGCCGTCGCCACAGTAGCGGCGATGAGCAGTTCTTC. V is TRBV6-4 and J is TRBJ2-1; a possible D gene is TRBD2 (6 bases). CDR3 length equals 15 residues. Trimming shortened V by 6 bases and J by 8 bases, and 20 bases separated the two germline ends. The germline CDR1 and CDR2 sequences are MRHNA and SNTAGT.

In its sample, this clone was seen a few times. The chain recombines TRBV14 with TRBJ1-1; TRBD1 agrees at 7 bases. CDR3 size: 16 residues. Germline CDR1 reads SGHDN; CDR2 reads FVKESK. Unmatched junction bases numbered 6, after V lost 1 base and J lost 1 base. CDR3 loop: CASSQGNRGSNTEAFF. The CDR3 region has the DNA TGTGCCAGCAGCCAAGGGAACAGGGGCTCGAACACTGAAGCTTTCTTT.

V gene TRBV7-9 combines with J gene TRBJ1-3; TRBD1 matches at 8 bases. The CDR3 loop spans 18 amino acids. V was pared by 6 bases and J by 1 base, with 14 bases of the junction left unmatched. Germline V lookup: CDR1 SEHNR, CDR2 FQNEAQ (reference sequence). CDR3: CASSPPLDRVVSGNTIYF. CDR3 nucleotide sequence: TGTGCCAGCAGTCCCCCCTTGGACAGGGTAGTTTCTGGAAACACCATATATTTT.

The chain carries TRBV11-2 and TRBJ2-5; 8 bases map to TRBD2. Germline CDR1 reads SGHAT; CDR2 reads FQNNGV. V lost 4 bases, J lost 2 bases, and 6 bases stayed unmatched. This CDR3 contains 15 residues. The CDR3: CASSSQLAAQETQYF. In nucleotides, the CDR3 is TGTGCCAGCAGCTCCCAACTAGCGGCGCAAGAGACCCAGTACTTC.

The genes are TRBV7-6 and TRBJ1-5; no clear D. The germline CDR1 and CDR2 sequences are SGHVS and FNYEAQ. V lost 1 base to trimming and J lost 0 bases, with 7 bases between them. The CDR3 is 15 residues long. The CDR3 nucleotides read TGTGCCAGCAGCTTAGACAGTTATAGCAATCAGCCCCAGCATTTT. Translated: CASSLDSYSNQPQHF. Full variable domain (outside the CDR3, taken from reference TRBV7-6 and TRBJ1-5): GAGVSQSPRYKVTKRGQDVALRCDPISGHVSLYWYRQALGQGPEFLTYFNYEAQQDKSGLPNDRFSAERPEGSISTLTIQRTEQRDSAMYRCASSLDSYSNQPQHFGDGTRLSIL.

The chain uses TRBV4-3 and TRBJ1-4; tentatively, D is TRBD1 (5 bases). CDR3 length equals 18 residues. Germline V gene data show CDR1 as LGHNA and CDR2 as YSLEER. V lost 1 base to trimming and J lost 0 bases, with 15 bases between them. CDR3 coding DNA: TGCGCCAGCAGCCAAGCGGGGGAGGGAGAATCAACTAATGAAAAACTGTTTTTT. Translated: CASSQAGEGESTNEKLFF.

The V gene is TRBV6-1, the J gene TRBJ1-3, with a weak D call TRBD1 (5 bases). The CDR3 is 15 amino acids. Deletions cut 7 bases from V and 2 bases from J, with 15 bases between. Germline V gene sequence: CDR1 MNHNS, CDR2 SASEGT. In nucleotides, the CDR3 is TGTGCCAGCACCCTTTACAGGAGAACTGGAAACACCATATATTTT. Translating it yields CASTLYRRTGNTIYF.

This clone occurred a few times. The rearrangement links TRBV6-1 to TRBJ1-4; TRBD1 agrees at 7 bases. This CDR3 has 17 amino acids. Germline CDR1 reads MNHNS; CDR2 reads SASEGT. V lost 4 bases, J lost 3 bases, and 11 bases stayed unmatched. This CDR3 is CASSAQGKETPNEKLFF. The CDR3 bases are TGTGCCAGCAGTGCACAGGGGAAGGAGACCCCTAATGAAAAACTGTTTTTT.

The genes are TRBV9 and TRBJ2-3; no clear D. From germline, CDR1 is SGDLS and CDR2 YYNGEE. V was shortened by 0 bases and J by 0 bases, with 17 bases between the two germline ends. The CDR3 extends over 18 amino acids. For the CDR3, the DNA is TGTGCCAGCAGCGTAGGTAGCCGCTCTCCCGTTAGCACAGATACGCAGTATTTT. Translating gives CASSVGSRSPVSTDTQYF. Filled out from reference TRBV9 and TRBJ2-3, the complete variable domain reads DSGVTQTPKHLITATGQRVTLRCSPRSGDLSVYWYQQSLDQGLQFLIQYYNGEERAKGNILERFSAQQFPDLHSELNLSSLELGDSALYFCASSVGSRSPVSTDTQYFGPGTRLTVL.

This clone has just one count. The V gene is TRBV11-2, the J gene TRBJ1-2; no clear D. Germline V lookup: CDR1 SGHAT, CDR2 FQNNGV. The CDR3 sequence is 15 residues long. Trimming shortened V by 2 bases and J by 0 bases, and 10 bases separated the two germline ends. CDR3 bases: TGTGCCAGCAGCTTATCTTGTCAGACTAACTATGGCTACACCTTC. As protein: CASSLSCQTNYGYTF.

The chain uses TRBV25-1 and TRBJ2-5; possible D gene TRBD1, 6 bases. Deletions cut 3 bases from V and 5 bases from J, with 10 bases between. The length of the CDR3 is 13 residues. Germline V gives CDR1 MGHDK, CDR2 SYGVNS. The CDR3: CASSEGQIETQYF. CDR3 nucleotide sequence: TGTGCCAGCAGTGAGGGACAAATTGAGACCCAGTACTTC.

This chain uses TRBV27 with TRBJ2-7; 10 bases map to TRBD2. Per germline, CDR1 MNHEY and CDR2 SMNVEV (reference sequence). The CDR3 length is 17 residues. Unmatched junction bases numbered 10, after V lost 2 bases and J lost 3 bases. The CDR3 is CASSLKGSGGALYEQYF. The CDR3 DNA sequence: TGTGCCAGCAGTTTAAAGGGGAGCGGGGGGGCCCTCTACGAGCAGTACTTC.

The chain is built from TRBV27 and TRBJ1-5, with TRBD1 matching 8 bases. The CDR3 runs 19 residues. V lost 2 bases to trimming and J lost 1 base; unmatched junction nucleotides: 13. From germline, CDR1 is MNHEY and CDR2 SMNVEV (reference sequence). CDR3 nucleotides: TGTGCCAGCAGTTTAGGGCCACGACAGGGGCGGGGCAGCAATCAGCCCCAGCATTTT. It is translated as CASSLGPRQGRGSNQPQHF.

In this sample, this clone turned up once. This rearrangement joins TRBV7-8 to TRBJ1-2, with D possibly matching TRBD1 (6 bases). Germline V gene data show CDR1 as SGHVS and CDR2 as FQNEAQ. The CDR3 runs to 17 residues. V was trimmed by 5 bases and J by 5 bases, leaving 24 bases between them. The CDR3 coding sequence is TGTGCCAGCAGCGCGGATATGTCGGGGGGCTATGCGTATGGCTACACCTTC. It translates to CASSADMSGGYAYGYTF.

V and J are TRBV19 and TRBJ1-5, with 9 bases lining up with TRBD1. J gave up 1 base and V 2 bases, and 6 bases lay outside the gene matches. CDR3 size: 17 residues. Germline V gene lookup returns CDR1 LNHDA and CDR2 SQIVND (reference sequence). The CDR3 sequence: CASSIRTGEGSNQPQHF. The DNA of the CDR3 is TGTGCCAGTAGTATAAGGACAGGGGAAGGGAGCAATCAGCCCCAGCATTTT.

This sequence joins TRBV7-2 and TRBJ1-2; no reliable D call. The V end was cut by 5 bases, the J end by 0 bases, with 13 bases between. From germline, CDR1 is SGHTA and CDR2 FQGNSA. This CDR3 region has 15 residues. For the CDR3, the DNA is TGTGCCAGCAGCCGAGGGAGTTCAGCTAACTATGGCTACACCTTC. Residues: CASSRGSSANYGYTF. The variable domain in full, with the rest retrieved from reference TRBV7-2 and TRBJ1-2, is GAGVSQSPSNKVTEKGKDVELRCDPISGHTALYWYRQSLGQGLEFLIYFQGNSAPDKSGLPSDRFSAERTGGSVSTLTIQRTQQEDSAVYLCASSRGSSANYGYTFGSGTRLTVV.

The CDR3 sequence: CASSHHSSGFYEQYF. The CDR3 nucleotides are TGTGCCAGCAGCCACCACTCTAGCGGCTTCTACGAGCAGTACTTC. This chain connects TRBV14 to TRBJ2-7, with 7 bases aligning to TRBD2. This CDR3 is 15 amino acids long. CDR1 SGHDN and CDR2 FVKESK come from the germline V gene. V shed 3 bases, J shed 3 bases, and the junction held 8 bases outside the gene matches.

CDR3 protein: CASSQVAGGGAKETQYF. The CDR3 nucleotides are TGTGCCAGCAGCCAAGTTGCGGGCGGGGGGGCCAAGGAGACCCAGTACTTC. The chain combines TRBV4-2 with TRBJ2-5, with 9 bases that match TRBD2. V shed 1 base and J 5 bases; nucleotides not matched to a gene: 11. Germline-derived CDR1 and CDR2 are LGHNA and YNFKEQ. This CDR3 contains 17 residues.

V gene TRBV28 combines with J gene TRBJ2-7; D possibly corresponds to TRBD2 (5 bases). CDR1 MDHEN and CDR2 SYDVKM come from the germline V gene. This CDR3 contains 14 residues. V was clipped by 3 bases and J by 2 bases, with 11 bases between them. DNA of the CDR3: TGTGCCAGCAGTTTTGGAGCGGAGGCCTACGAGCAGTACTTC. This translates into CASSFGAEAYEQYF.

The chain recombines TRBV28 with TRBJ2-3; tentatively, D is TRBD2 (6 bases). The ends were cut back, 5 bases at V and 5 bases at J, with 17 bases in the middle. The CDR3 loop spans 15 amino acids. Germline V gene data show CDR1 as MDHEN and CDR2 as SYDVKM. The CDR3 nucleotides read TGTGCCAGCAGTCCCCTCCGCAGGGAGGTAGATACGCAGTATTTT. Protein: CASSPLRREVDTQYF.

This chain joins TRBV6-5 and TRBJ2-7; possibly TRBD1 for D (6 bases). Germline CDR1 and CDR2: MNHEY and SVGAGI. CDR3 length: 16 amino acids. V lost 4 bases to trimming and J lost 2 bases, with 18 bases between them. DNA of the CDR3: TGTGCCAGCAGTTCCGTCGGACAGTTCTCGCCCTACGAGCAGTACTTC. This encodes CASSSVGQFSPYEQYF.

This chain links TRBV7-2 with TRBJ2-7; D is perhaps TRBD2 (7 bases). The CDR3 contains 15 residues. The germline V gene encodes CDR1 SGHTA and CDR2 FQGNSA. V was clipped by 5 bases and J by 5 bases, with 19 bases between them. CDR3 in amino acids: CASSPFGGGPHEQYF. The CDR3 region has the DNA TGTGCCAGCAGCCCGTTTGGGGGGGGGCCCCACGAGCAGTACTTC. The full variable domain, its missing parts supplied by reference TRBV7-2 and TRBJ2-7, is GAGVSQSPSNKVTEKGKDVELRCDPISGHTALYWYRQSLGQGLEFLIYFQGNSAPDKSGLPSDRFSAERTGGSVSTLTIQRTQQEDSAVYLCASSPFGGGPHEQYFGPGTRLTVT.